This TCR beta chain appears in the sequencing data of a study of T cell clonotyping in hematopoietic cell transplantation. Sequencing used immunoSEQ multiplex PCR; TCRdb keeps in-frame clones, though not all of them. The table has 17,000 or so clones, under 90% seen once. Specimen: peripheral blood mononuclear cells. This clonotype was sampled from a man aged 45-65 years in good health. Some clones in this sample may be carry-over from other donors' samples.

The CDR3: CASSRGQGAINTEAFF. CDR3 DNA sequence: TGTGCCAGCAGCCGGGGACAGGGGGCGATCAACACTGAAGCTTTCTTT. The chain is built from TRBV28 and TRBJ1-1; 12 nucleotides agree with TRBD1. In germline, CDR1 is MDHEN, CDR2 SYDVKM. The CDR3 has 16 amino acids. With V trimmed by 6 bases and J by 2 bases, 7 bases remained unmatched. Drawing the rest from reference TRBV28 and TRBJ1-1, the complete variable domain is DVKVTQSSRYLVKRTGEKVFLECVQDMDHENMFWYRQDPGLGLRLIYFSYDVKMKEKGDIPEGYSVSREKKERFSLILESASTNQTSMYLCASSRGQGAINTEAFFGQGTRLTVV.